A selection of T cell receptor beta chains follows, all from one sample in a study of blood T cell repertoires in COVID-19. The repertoire was sequenced with immunoSEQ multiplex PCR; TCRdb's copy has only in-frame clones and lacks some. The repertoire includes 150,000 to 250,000 clones, 82% of them detected once, and 12% sits in the top ten. Source material: PBMCs or T cells enriched from blood (not recorded which). The receptors were sampled from a man between 40 and 49 years old who had recovered from COVID-19. CDR3s include the opening cysteine and the closing phenylalanine or tryptophan. D genes are given only for firm matches. Expanded clones are given a class, and other clones once, few, many or no size at all.

>TRBV7-2|NA|TRBJ1-2|TRBD1
CASSLGQGYGYTF
TGTGCCAGCAGCTTGGGACAGGGCTATGGCTACACCTTC
>TRBV7-2|NA|TRBJ2-1|NA
CASSFGGVSYNEQFF
TGTGCCAGCAGCTTCGGCGGGGTCAGCTACAATGAGCAGTTCTTC
>TRBV11-3|NA|TRBJ2-5|TRBD2
CASSRGVGETQYF
TGTGCCAGCAGCCGGGGGGTCGGGGAGACCCAGTACTTC
>TRBV25-1|NA|TRBJ1-2|NA
CASSEWNSPGYGYTF
TGTGCCAGCAGTGAATGGAACAGCCCAGGGTATGGCTACACCTTC
>TRBV7-8|NA|TRBJ1-1|NA
CASSIRENMNTEAFF
TGTGCCAGCAGCATTAGGGAGAATATGAACACTGAAGCTTTCTTT
>TRBV7-9|NA|TRBJ1-2|TRBD1
CASSAARTGPAGYTF
TGTGCCAGCAGCGCGGCAAGGACAGGGCCGGCCGGCTACACCTTC
>TRBV5-1|once|TRBJ2-2|NA
CASSLTPTEWGRESTGELFF
TGCGCCAGCAGCTTGACACCGACAGAGTGGGGACGGGAGAGCACCGGGGAGCTGTTTTTT
>TRBV4-1|NA|TRBJ2-2|TRBD1
CASSQARLGQGRKGNTGELFF
TGCGCCAGCAGCCAAGCGCGCCTGGGACAGGGCCGCAAGGGGAACACCGGGGAGCTGTTTTTT
>TRBV4-1|NA|TRBJ1-5|TRBD1
CASSQGTGPYQPQHF
TGCGCCAGCAGCCAAGGGACAGGGCCATATCAGCCCCAGCATTTT
>TRBV2|NA|TRBJ2-2|NA
CASSEALPGSGTGELFF
TGTGCCAGCAGTGAAGCGCTCCCCGGGAGTGGAACCGGGGAGCTGTTTTTT
>TRBV4-3|NA|TRBJ2-2|TRBD2
CASSQEPWGGRNTGELFF
TGCGCCAGCAGCCAAGAACCCTGGGGCGGGAGGAACACCGGGGAGCTGTTTTTT
>TRBV10-3|NA|TRBJ1-1|TRBD1
CAISRQGEAFF
TGTGCCATCAGTCGCCAGGGGGAGGCTTTCTTT
>TRBV10-2|few|TRBJ1-1|NA
CASKGQINTEAFF
TGCGCCAGCAAAGGACAAATAAACACTGAAGCTTTCTTT
>TRBV28|NA|TRBJ1-5|NA
CASSLTGYSNQPQHF
TGTGCCAGCAGTCTGACAGGATATAGCAATCAGCCCCAGCATTTT
>TRBV11-2|NA|TRBJ1-3|TRBD1
CASSLGTGTTGNTIYF
TGTGCCAGCAGCTTGGGGACAGGGACCACTGGAAACACCATATATTTT
>TRBV2|NA|TRBJ1-5|TRBD1
CASRGTGDQPQHF
TGTGCCAGCAGGGGGACAGGGGATCAGCCCCAGCATTTT
>TRBV5-1|NA|TRBJ2-5|NA
CASSLRPQRETQYF
TGCGCCAGCAGCTTAAGACCTCAGAGGGAGACCCAGTACTTC
>TRBV12-5|NA|TRBJ1-2|NA
CASGNGLQGTF
TGTGCTAGTGGAAACGGTCTCCAGGGGACCTTC
>TRBV18|NA|TRBJ2-2|NA
CASSPPRLANTGELFF
TGTGCCAGCTCACCACCGCGACTTGCGAACACCGGGGAGCTGTTTTTT
>TRBV27|NA|TRBJ2-7|NA
CASSWGGRGMNEQYF
TGTGCCAGCAGTTGGGGCGGCAGGGGAATGAACGAGCAGTACTTC
>TRBV9|NA|TRBJ1-2|TRBD1
CASSDGTALANGYTF
TGTGCCAGCAGCGATGGGACAGCTCTAGCCAATGGCTACACCTTC
>TRBV14|NA|TRBJ2-7|NA
CASSPKARVYEQYF
TGTGCCAGCTCTCCCAAAGCCAGGGTTTACGAGCAGTACTTC
>TRBV6-5|NA|TRBJ2-7|NA
CASRIGLNSYEQYF
TGTGCCAGCAGGATCGGGTTAAACTCCTACGAGCAGTACTTC
>TRBV12-3/TRBV12-4|NA|TRBJ1-1|TRBD1
CASSLSGGGEAFF
TGTGCCAGCAGTTTGTCAGGGGGTGGTGAAGCTTTCTTT
>TRBV6-5|few|TRBJ2-3|TRBD1
CASSYLDRGAYTQYF
TGTGCCAGCAGTTACTTGGACAGGGGAGCCTATACGCAGTATTTT
>TRBV5-4|NA|TRBJ1-5|NA
CASSLRESNQPQHF
TGTGCCAGCAGCTTGAGGGAGAGCAATCAGCCCCAGCATTTT
>TRBV18|NA|TRBJ1-1|TRBD1
CASSLQADRGTEAFF
TGTGCCAGCTCACTACAGGCGGACAGGGGTACTGAAGCTTTCTTT
>TRBV9|NA|TRBJ2-1|NA
CASSVEGSGAYNEQFF
TGTGCCAGCAGCGTAGAGGGTAGCGGAGCCTACAATGAGCAGTTCTTC
>TRBV14|NA|TRBJ1-2|NA
CASSQSRAGYTF
TGTGCCAGCAGCCAATCCAGGGCCGGCTACACCTTC
>TRBV28|NA|TRBJ2-1|NA
CASSLDGRGEQFF
TGTGCCAGCAGTTTAGACGGCCGGGGTGAGCAGTTCTTC
>TRBV24-1|NA|TRBJ2-5|TRBD2
CATSSSSGSAIETQYF
TGTGCCACCAGTTCCTCTAGCGGGAGCGCGATAGAGACCCAGTACTTC
>TRBV4-2|NA|TRBJ1-3|NA
CASSQDWAVSGNTIYF
TGTGCCAGCAGCCAAGATTGGGCAGTCTCTGGAAACACCATATATTTT
>TRBV30|NA|TRBJ1-2|TRBD1
CAWSVQGAVGYTF
TGTGCCTGGAGTGTTCAGGGGGCAGTGGGCTACACCTTC
>TRBV18|NA|TRBJ1-5|NA
CASSPQGNGNQPQHF
TGTGCCAGCTCACCACAGGGGAATGGCAATCAGCCCCAGCATTTT
>TRBV7-3|NA|TRBJ2-3|NA
CASSLVLTDTQYF
TGTGCCAGCAGCTTAGTCTTAACAGATACGCAGTATTTT
>TRBV29-1|once|TRBJ1-1|TRBD1
CSVEGDSVEAFF
TGCAGCGTTGAGGGGGACAGCGTTGAAGCTTTCTTT
>TRBV5-1|NA|TRBJ1-5|NA
CASSLAGSNQPQHF
TGCGCCAGCAGCTTGGCGGGTAGCAATCAGCCCCAGCATTTT
>TRBV9|NA|TRBJ2-1|NA
CASSVATGTFEQFF
TGTGCCAGCAGCGTAGCTACGGGAACCTTCGAGCAGTTCTTC
>TRBV4-1|NA|TRBJ1-1|TRBD1
CASSQAGTGGGTEAFF
TGCGCCAGCAGCCAAGCCGGGACAGGGGGCGGCACTGAAGCTTTCTTT
>TRBV4-1|once|TRBJ1-5|NA
CASSQSRAGSNQPQHF
TGCGCCAGCAGCCAAAGTAGAGCAGGATCCAATCAGCCCCAGCATTTT
>TRBV7-2|NA|TRBJ2-2|NA
CASTLGSPGGELFF
TGTGCCAGCACCCTCGGGAGCCCCGGGGGGGAGCTGTTTTTT
>TRBV9|once|TRBJ2-2|NA
CASSVALGGTDGGELFF
TGTGCCAGCAGCGTAGCTTTAGGGGGAACCGACGGCGGGGAGCTGTTTTTT
>TRBV5-1|once|TRBJ1-3|NA
CASSLVDPRSGNTIYF
TGCGCCAGCAGCTTGGTTGATCCTAGGTCTGGAAACACCATATATTTT
>TRBV2|NA|TRBJ1-2|NA
CATLKSGDLYGYTF
TGTGCCACCCTGAAGAGCGGAGACCTCTATGGCTACACCTTC
>TRBV19|NA|TRBJ2-1|TRBD2
CASSEETSGGDNEQFF
TGTGCCAGTAGTGAAGAGACTAGCGGGGGGGACAATGAGCAGTTCTTC
>TRBV5-4|NA|TRBJ2-5|TRBD1
CASSPPTERQGQTQYF
TGTGCCAGCAGCCCGCCGACCGAAAGACAGGGGCAGACCCAGTACTTC
>TRBV9|NA|TRBJ1-2|NA
CASSPQGDYNYGYTF
TGTGCCAGCAGCCCACAGGGAGATTACAACTATGGCTACACCTTC
>TRBV18|NA|TRBJ1-4|NA
CASSPNAAGVNEKLFF
TGTGCCAGCTCACCAAATGCGGCAGGGGTTAATGAAAAACTGTTTTTT
>TRBV5-1|NA|TRBJ1-4|NA
CASSLDGGTNEKLFF
TGCGCCAGCAGCTTGGACGGGGGTACTAATGAAAAACTGTTTTTT
>TRBV18|few|TRBJ2-1|NA
CASSPFSGAYNEQFF
TGTGCCAGCTCACCATTCTCAGGGGCTTACAATGAGCAGTTCTTC
>TRBV18|NA|TRBJ1-1|NA
CASSPPPTGTEAFF
TGTGCCAGCTCACCACCTCCAACCGGGACTGAAGCTTTCTTT
>TRBV5-1|NA|TRBJ2-1|NA
CASSPGLGEEFF
TGCGCCAGCAGCCCGGGACTCGGTGAGGAGTTCTTC
>TRBV7-8|few|TRBJ2-7|TRBD1
CASSAYGQGSYEQYF
TGTGCCAGCAGCGCCTACGGACAGGGCTCCTACGAGCAGTACTTC
>TRBV20-1|NA|TRBJ2-7|NA
CSEMRSYEQYF
TGCAGTGAGATGCGATCCTACGAGCAGTACTTC
>TRBV28|NA|TRBJ2-7|TRBD2
CASSTGLAAGEYF
TGTGCCAGCAGTACCGGACTAGCGGCGGGGGAGTACTTC
>TRBV10-3|NA|TRBJ1-2|TRBD1
CAISDPGQGAGGYTF
TGTGCCATCAGTGACCCGGGACAGGGGGCGGGTGGCTACACCTTC
>TRBV7-2|NA|TRBJ1-1|NA
CASSLFGGATNTEAFF
TGTGCCAGCAGCTTATTTGGCGGGGCCACGAACACTGAAGCTTTCTTT